Following are 13 T cell receptor beta chains from one sample sequenced in a study of cytomegalovirus exposure and HLA in healthy donors. Method: immunoSEQ multiplex PCR; TCRdb's copy keeps in-frame clones and lacks some. The sample yields 200,000 or so clones, roughly 84% seen once. Material: PBMCs. Receptors were obtained from a woman aged 18-30 years in good health and CMV-seropositive.

The rearrangement uses TRBV4-2 and TRBJ2-1, with TRBD2 matching over 7 bases. CDR1 and CDR2 (germline): LGHNA, YNFKEQ. The CDR3 sequence is 17 residues long. J was trimmed by 0 bases and V by 4 bases; bases with no gene match: 9. The CDR3 DNA follows: TGTGCCAGCAGCCCGCGGACTAGTACGAGCTCCTACAATGAGCAGTTCTTC. Its protein product is CASSPRTSTSSYNEQFF.

This sequence joins TRBV6-1 and TRBJ2-7; 10 bases line up with TRBD2. Germline CDR1 MNHNS, CDR2 SASEGT. The J segment lost 2 bases and the V segment lost 4 bases, leaving 2 bases of the junction unmatched. The CDR3 has 14 amino acids. The CDR3 sequence is CASSGTSGTYEQYF. The CDR3 nucleotides are TGTGCCAGCAGTGGAACTAGCGGGACCTACGAGCAGTACTTC.

The chain carries TRBV28 and TRBJ2-1, with 13 bases that match TRBD2. Germline V gives CDR1 MDHEN, CDR2 SYDVKM. CDR3 length: 15 amino acids. V lost 5 bases and J lost 7; bases outside the gene matches: 5. The CDR3 spells CASSGTSGIHNEQFF. CDR3 coding DNA: TGTGCCAGCAGTGGGACTAGCGGGATTCATAATGAGCAGTTCTTC.

This chain uses TRBV7-2 with TRBJ1-2, with 7 positions matching TRBD1. The germline gives CDR1 SGHTA, CDR2 FQGNSA. The J segment lost 0 bases and the V segment lost 9 bases, leaving 10 bases of the junction unmatched. The CDR3 totals 15 residues. CDR3 sequence: CARQTGSATNYGYTF. The CDR3 DNA is TGTGCCAGACAGACAGGGAGTGCTACTAACTATGGCTACACCTTC. Full variable domain (rest looked up from reference TRBV7-2 and TRBJ1-2): GAGVSQSPSNKVTEKGKDVELRCDPISGHTALYWYRQSLGQGLEFLIYFQGNSAPDKSGLPSDRFSAERTGGSVSTLTIQRTQQEDSAVYLCARQTGSATNYGYTFGSGTRLTVV.

This chain joins TRBV6-5 and TRBJ1-2, with 8 positions matching TRBD1. There are 13 residues in the CDR3. J lost 7 bases, V lost 4 bases, and 5 bases had no gene match. Germline V gives CDR1 MNHEY, CDR2 SVGAGI. For the CDR3, the DNA is TGTGCCAGCAGTTTACAGGGGGTGGGTGGCTACACCTTC. Encoded protein: CASSLQGVGGYTF.

J is TRBJ2-5 and V is TRBV5-1; D is perhaps TRBD2 (7 bases). V gave up 2 bases and J gave up 6 bases, with 14 bases separating them. Per germline, CDR1 SGHRS and CDR2 YFSETQ. This CDR3 is 14 amino acids long. CDR3 nucleotides: TGCGCCAGCAGCTTAGGGGGAGGGCCAAAGACCCAGTACTTC. Amino acid sequence: CASSLGGGPKTQYF.

The V gene is TRBV27, the J gene TRBJ1-4; D unclear. In germline, CDR1 is MNHEY, CDR2 SMNVEV (reference sequence). V was cut by 6 bases and J by 5 bases, with 7 bases left in between. The CDR3 sequence is 12 residues long. CDR3 loop: CASRRENEKLFF. The DNA for the CDR3 is TGTGCCAGCAGAAGGGAGAATGAAAAACTGTTTTTT.

The V and J genes are TRBV15 and TRBJ2-3, with TRBD2 as a possible D gene (6 bases). CDR1 and CDR2 (germline): LNHNV, YYDKDF (reference sequence). Deletions cut 1 base from V and 1 base from J, with 12 bases between. The CDR3 is 16 residues long. The CDR3 DNA reads TGTGCCACCAGCAGAGGTGGGACTCGCGGCACAGATACGCAGTATTTT. Protein sequence: CATSRGGTRGTDTQYF.

The chain uses TRBV7-9 and TRBJ1-1; 9 bases fit TRBD1. Germline lookup yields CDR1 SEHNR and CDR2 FQNEAQ (reference sequence). There are 13 residues in the CDR3. V lost 5 bases, J lost 8 bases, and 6 bases stayed unmatched. The CDR3 nucleotides read TGTGCCAGCAGCGAAGGGGGGACAGGGGAAGCTTTCTTT. This gives the protein CASSEGGTGEAFF.

The CDR3 sequence is CASSYRQTINQPQHF. The CDR3 nucleotides are TGTGCCAGCAGTTACCGACAGACCATCAATCAGCCCCAGCATTTT. The chain uses TRBV28 and TRBJ1-5, with D possibly matching TRBD1 (5 bases). Germline CDR1 reads MDHEN; CDR2 reads SYDVKM. Trimming took off 4 bases at V and 3 bases at J, with 13 bases between the two ends. The CDR3 runs 15 residues.

In this sample, this clone turned up once. The J gene is TRBJ1-1, the V gene TRBV5-1; D is unclear. Germline CDR1 reads SGHRS; CDR2 reads YFSETQ. The CDR3 sequence is 14 residues long. Between the trimmed V and J ends, which lost 4 bases and 3 bases, there was a span of 13 bases. The chain's CDR3 is CASSLGRTDTEAFF. The CDR3 nucleotides are TGCGCCAGCAGCCTGGGAAGAACGGACACTGAAGCTTTCTTT.

This clone has a single count. The chain employs TRBV29-1 and TRBJ2-7, with D perhaps TRBD1 (6 bases). The ends were cut back, 4 bases at V and 7 bases at J, with 20 bases in the middle. Germline assignment: CDR1 SQVTM and CDR2 ANQGSEA. This CDR3 is 14 amino acids long. This chain's CDR3 is CSVGDGTSTREQYF. The DNA of the CDR3 is TGCAGCGTTGGAGACGGGACAAGTACTCGGGAGCAGTACTTC.

The V call is TRBV30, the J call TRBJ2-3; 11 bases fit TRBD2. The germline gives CDR1 GTSNPN, CDR2 SVGIG (reference sequence). The V and J ends lost 1 base and 2 bases, in that order; junction bases with no gene match: 5. The CDR3 loop spans 16 amino acids. The CDR3 DNA is TGTGCCTGGAGTGCTACTAGCGGGAGTTCCACAGATACGCAGTATTTT. Translation: CAWSATSGSSTDTQYF.